Listed here are 18 T cell receptor beta chains from one sample, sequenced in a study of blood T cell repertoires in COVID-19. Profiled with immunoSEQ multiplex PCR; TCRdb holds only in-frame clones, not every one. The table has about 21,000 clones, less than 85% seen once. Material for sequencing was peripheral blood. The receptor set was obtained from a man in his 60s with active COVID-19.

The chain recombines TRBV29-1 with TRBJ1-3, with D possibly matching TRBD1 (5 bases). V lost 4 bases and J lost 0, with 7 bases in between. Looked up from germline, CDR1 is SQVTM and CDR2 is ANQGSEA. The CDR3 totals 13 residues. This chain's CDR3 is CSVGQSSGNTIYF. CDR3 nucleotides: TGCAGCGTTGGACAGAGCTCTGGAAACACCATATATTTT.

The sample holds one count of this clone. The chain couples TRBV24-1 to TRBJ2-3, with 9 bases that match TRBD2. The CDR3 contains 15 residues. V shed 7 bases and J 3 bases; nucleotides not matched to a gene: 7. CDR1 and CDR2 from the germline V gene are KGHDR and SFDVKD. The CDR3 region has the DNA TGTGCCACCAGGGATAGCGGGAGCGTGACAGATACGCAGTATTTT. Translating it yields CATRDSGSVTDTQYF.

The rearrangement joins TRBV5-1 to TRBJ2-1, with a possible D match to TRBD1 (6 bases). V was trimmed by 0 bases and J by 6 bases, leaving 10 bases between them. CDR1 is SGHRS, CDR2 YFSETQ, per germline. The CDR3 spans 14 residues. CDR3 sequence reads: CASSLAARGNEQFF. The DNA of the CDR3 is TGCGCCAGCAGCTTGGCGGCCAGGGGCAATGAGCAGTTCTTC.

This clone is judged medium-sized. The chain links TRBV4-2 to TRBJ2-2; 8 bases align to TRBD2. The CDR3 spans 13 residues. CDR1 and CDR2 (germline): LGHNA, YNFKEQ. The trim removed 4 bases at V and 5 bases at J, leaving 0 bases unmatched. The CDR3 sequence: CASSRGGTGELFF. The CDR3 DNA is TGTGCCAGCAGCCGCGGGGGGACCGGGGAGCTGTTTTTT.

This clone was detected only a few times. The chain recombines TRBV4-3 with TRBJ2-1; D may be TRBD1 (7 bases). Germline values: CDR1 LGHNA, CDR2 YSLEER. The CDR3 covers 14 residues. V was clipped by 5 bases and J by 6 bases, with 14 bases between them. CDR3: CASSSRQGGNEQFF. The CDR3 DNA follows: TGCGCCAGCAGCTCCCGACAGGGAGGCAATGAGCAGTTCTTC.

This rearrangement joins TRBV10-3 to TRBJ2-7; possibly TRBD1 for D (6 bases). This CDR3 spans 13 amino acids. Germline values: CDR1 ENHRY, CDR2 SYGVKD. V was clipped by 4 bases and J by 2 bases, with 9 bases between them. The CDR3 loop reads CAISAAGAYEQYF. The CDR3 region has the DNA TGTGCCATCAGTGCGGCAGGGGCCTACGAGCAGTACTTC.

The chain carries TRBV5-1 and TRBJ2-3, with 10 bases aligning to TRBD2. Trimming at V came to 2 bases and at J to 4 bases, leaving 1 base not matched to a gene. This CDR3 has 14 amino acids. In germline, CDR1 is SGHRS, CDR2 YFSETQ. The CDR3 DNA is TGCGCCAGCAGCTTCGGGACTAGCGCAGATACGCAGTATTTT. Translated, it gives CASSFGTSADTQYF.

This rearrangement joins TRBV3-1 (or the pseudogene TRBV3-2) to TRBJ2-3; 7 positions match TRBD2. This CDR3 is 15 amino acids long. Trimming at V came to 2 bases and at J to 7 bases, leaving 9 bases not matched to a gene. Germline V gives CDR1 LGHDT, CDR2 YNNKEL (reference sequence). The CDR3 nucleotides are TGTGCCAGCAGCCAAAGAGGCGGGAGCGATTATACGCAGTATTTT. Translating it yields CASSQRGGSDYTQYF.

The chain couples TRBV18 to TRBJ2-5; D call uncertain. Trimming stripped 4 bases from V and 0 bases from J, with 3 bases between. From germline, CDR1 is KGHSH and CDR2 LQKENI. The CDR3 loop spans 12 amino acids. DNA for the CDR3: TGTGCCAGCTCACGAGACCAAGAGACCCAGTACTTC. Residues: CASSRDQETQYF.

This clone was counted ten times or more. Different DNA sequences within this sample yield the same CDR3. The chain joins TRBV19 to TRBJ2-7; D possibly corresponds to TRBD1 (6 bases). V was pared by 4 bases and J by 0 bases, with 16 bases between. Per the germline V gene, CDR1 is LNHDA and CDR2 is SQIVND (reference sequence). The CDR3 is 16 amino acids. CDR3 nucleotide sequence: TGTGCCAGTAGTAGGTTTGGGGGCCGGGACTCCTACGAGCAGTACTTC. Its translation is CASSRFGGRDSYEQYF.

The chain combines TRBV25-1 with TRBJ2-1; D is undetermined. The CDR3 length is 13 residues. The V and J ends lost 5 bases and 6 bases respectively, with 11 bases between them. Germline lookup yields CDR1 MGHDK and CDR2 SYGVNS. CDR3 bases: TGTGCCAGCAGTCGCCAGTATGGCAATGAGCAGTTCTTC. Amino acids: CASSRQYGNEQFF.

J is TRBJ2-2 and V is TRBV3-1 (or the pseudogene TRBV3-2); 8 bases are shared with TRBD2. The CDR3 spans 15 residues. The germline V gene encodes CDR1 LGHDT and CDR2 YNNKEL (reference sequence). V trimming: 6 bases; J trimming: 0 bases; junction bases outside the gene matches: 3. The CDR3 nucleotides are TGTGCCAGCAGGCCGACTAGCGCGAACACCGGGGAGCTGTTTTTT. Translated, it gives CASRPTSANTGELFF.

The rearrangement links TRBV6-1 to TRBJ2-7; a weak D match, TRBD1 (6 bases). Germline V gene data show CDR1 as MNHNS and CDR2 as SASEGT. V gave up 4 bases and J gave up 3 bases, with 19 bases separating them. The CDR3 is made up of 16 amino acids. CDR3 sequence: CASSAKRAGENYEQYF. CDR3 coding DNA: TGTGCCAGCAGTGCCAAGAGGGCAGGGGAGAACTACGAGCAGTACTTC.

The chain is built from TRBV3-1 (or the pseudogene TRBV3-2) and TRBJ2-3, with unresolved D. Looked up from germline, CDR1 is LGHDT and CDR2 is YNNKEL (reference sequence). This CDR3 spans 14 amino acids. V was shortened by 1 base and J by 2 bases, with 7 bases between the two germline ends. The CDR3 region has the DNA TGTGCCAGCAGCCAAGGTCTTCCCACAGATACGCAGTATTTT. Amino acid sequence: CASSQGLPTDTQYF.

The chain couples TRBV4-3 to TRBJ2-2; 8 bases map to TRBD1. The CDR3 length is 18 residues. Unmatched junction bases numbered 7, after V lost 0 bases and J lost 1 base. In germline, CDR1 is LGHNA, CDR2 YSLEER. CDR3 amino acids: CASSQDPAGTGNTGELFF. The CDR3 coding sequence is TGCGCCAGCAGCCAAGACCCGGCCGGGACAGGGAACACCGGGGAGCTGTTTTTT.

This sequence joins TRBV29-1 and TRBJ1-3; 9 bases agree with TRBD1. CDR1 is SQVTM and CDR2 is ANQGSEA in the germline V gene. The CDR3 runs to 15 residues. Trimming at V came to 6 bases and at J to 1 base, leaving 7 bases not matched to a gene. In nucleotides, the CDR3 is TGCAGCGTCGATCCGGGACAGGGATCTGGAAACACCATATATTTT. Protein: CSVDPGQGSGNTIYF.

The genes are TRBV12-3 or TRBV12-4 and TRBJ2-7; no clear D gene. The CDR3 covers 13 residues. The V gene lost 3 bases and the J gene lost 0 bases, with 6 bases spanning the gap. In nucleotides, the CDR3 is TGTGCCAGCAGTTTTCCCAGCTCCTACGAGCAGTACTTC. As protein: CASSFPSSYEQYF.

This clone was recorded only once. The chain is built from TRBV5-6 and TRBJ1-2; D is perhaps TRBD1 (6 bases). CDR1 and CDR2 (germline): SGHDT, YYEEEE. Trimming stripped 4 bases from V and 6 bases from J, with 19 bases between. The CDR3 is 15 amino acids. The CDR3 is CASSQGPLRGHGYTF. In nucleotides, the CDR3 is TGTGCCAGCAGCCAGGGGCCCCTCAGGGGCCATGGCTACACCTTC.